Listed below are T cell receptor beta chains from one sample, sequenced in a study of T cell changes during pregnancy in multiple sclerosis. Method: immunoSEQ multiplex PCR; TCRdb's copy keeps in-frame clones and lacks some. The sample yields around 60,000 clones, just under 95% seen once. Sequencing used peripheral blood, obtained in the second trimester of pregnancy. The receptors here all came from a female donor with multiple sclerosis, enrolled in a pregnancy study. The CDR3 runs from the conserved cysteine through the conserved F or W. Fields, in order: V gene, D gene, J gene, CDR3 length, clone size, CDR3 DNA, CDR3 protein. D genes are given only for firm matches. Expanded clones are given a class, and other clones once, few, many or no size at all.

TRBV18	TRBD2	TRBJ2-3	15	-	TGTGCCAGCTCAGGGACTAGCGGGGCCCTAGATACGCAGTATTTT	CASSGTSGALDTQYF
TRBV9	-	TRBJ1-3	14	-	TGTGCCAGCAGTCGGGAGGTCAGAGGAAACACCATATATTTT	CASSREVRGNTIYF
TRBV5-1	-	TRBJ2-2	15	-	TGCGCCAGCAGCTTCACGACTAGTCACACCGGGGGGCTGTTTTTT	CASSFTTSHTGGLFF
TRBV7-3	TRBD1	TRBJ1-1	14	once	TGTGCCAGCAGCCCGACAGGGGTTGGGACTGAAGCTTTCTTT	CASSPTGVGTEAFF
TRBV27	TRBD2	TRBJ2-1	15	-	TGTGCCAGCAGTTCCCCGACTAGCGGCCACAATGAGCAGTTCTTC	CASSSPTSGHNEQFF
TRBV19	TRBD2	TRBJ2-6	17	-	TGTGCCAGTAGTATCGCTAGCGGGAGTTATGGGGCCAACGTCCTGACTTTC	CASSIASGSYGANVLTF
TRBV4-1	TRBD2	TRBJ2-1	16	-	TGCGCCAGCAGCCAAGATCACGGCGGGAGCTACAATGAGCAGTTCTTC	CASSQDHGGSYNEQFF
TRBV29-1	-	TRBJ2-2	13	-	TGCAGCGTGTCCGGGGGGAACACCGGGGAGCTGTTTTTT	CSVSGGNTGELFF
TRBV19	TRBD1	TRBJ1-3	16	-	TGTGCCAGTATTAAGACAGGGGACTTTTCTGGAAACACCATATATTTT	CASIKTGDFSGNTIYF
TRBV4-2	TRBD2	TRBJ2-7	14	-	TGTGCCAGCAGCCAAGGTACTAGCGGCTACGAGCAGTACTTC	CASSQGTSGYEQYF
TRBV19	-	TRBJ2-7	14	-	TGTGCCAGTAGTAAGGAAACGTCGGGATACGAGCAGTACTTC	CASSKETSGYEQYF
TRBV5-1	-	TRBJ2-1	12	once	TGCGCCAGCAGCTTTCAGGGCCTTGAGCAGTTCTTC	CASSFQGLEQFF
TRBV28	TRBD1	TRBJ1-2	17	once	TGTGCCAGCAGTTTACTGGCGACAGGGATGCGTGACTATGGCTACACCTTC	CASSLLATGMRDYGYTF
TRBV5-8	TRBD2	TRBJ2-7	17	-	TGTGCCAGCAGCTTGGAGGGGGGACTAGCCGCCGCCCGGGAGCAGTACTTC	CASSLEGGLAAAREQYF
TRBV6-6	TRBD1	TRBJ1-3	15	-	TGTGCCAGCAGAGAACCGGGACAGGGTGTGGACACCATATATTTT	CASREPGQGVDTIYF
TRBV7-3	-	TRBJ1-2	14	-	TGTGCCAGCAGCTCGACAGCAGACAGCTATGGCTACACCTTC	CASSSTADSYGYTF
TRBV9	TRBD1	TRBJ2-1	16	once	TGTGCCAGCAGCGTAGGAGGGACAGGGGGAATCAATGAGCAGTTCTTC	CASSVGGTGGINEQFF
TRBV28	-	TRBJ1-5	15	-	TGTGCCAGCAGTCCCCCGGGAGACCCTCAATCTCCCCAGCATTTT	CASSPPGDPQSPQHF
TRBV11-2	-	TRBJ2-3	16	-	TGTGCCAGCAGCTTAGCAGGGCAGGCGAGCACAGATACGCAGTATTTT	CASSLAGQASTDTQYF
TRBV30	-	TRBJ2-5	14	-	TGTGCCTGGAGTGATGACAGTGCTCAAGAGACCCAGTACTTC	CAWSDDSAQETQYF
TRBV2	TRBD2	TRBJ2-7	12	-	TGTGCCAGCGGTCGGGGGGAGTACGAGCAGTACTTC	CASGRGEYEQYF
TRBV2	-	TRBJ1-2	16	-	TGTGCCAGCAGTGAAGCTTCAGGAACCCTCTCGGGAGGCTACACCTTC	CASSEASGTLSGGYTF
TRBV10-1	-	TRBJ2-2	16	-	TGCGCCAGCTCCGGGGGAAGACAAGCGAACACCGGGGAGCTGTTTTTT	CASSGGRQANTGELFF
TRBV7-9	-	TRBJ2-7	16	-	TGTGCCAGCAGCTTAGCTGTAGGGGCAAGGAGATACGAGCAGTACTTC	CASSLAVGARRYEQYF
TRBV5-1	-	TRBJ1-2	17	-	TGCGCCAGCAGCCTCGTAGGTAGACAGCTACGTAACTATGGCTACACCTTC	CASSLVGRQLRNYGYTF
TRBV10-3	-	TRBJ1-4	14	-	TGTGCCATCAGCCCAAGCGGTGAGGGAGAAAAACTGTTTTTT	CAISPSGEGEKLFF
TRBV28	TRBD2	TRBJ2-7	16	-	TGTGCCAGCAGTTCCCCGGGGGGTGTCATGTCCTACGAGCAGTACTTC	CASSSPGGVMSYEQYF
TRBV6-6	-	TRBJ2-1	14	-	TGTGCCAGTTCCAGGGACATTCAATACAATGAGCAGTTCTTC	CASSRDIQYNEQFF
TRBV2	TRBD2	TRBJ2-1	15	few	TGTGCCAGCAAGAGGGCCGGACTAGGTTACAGTGAGCAGTTCTTC	CASKRAGLGYSEQFF